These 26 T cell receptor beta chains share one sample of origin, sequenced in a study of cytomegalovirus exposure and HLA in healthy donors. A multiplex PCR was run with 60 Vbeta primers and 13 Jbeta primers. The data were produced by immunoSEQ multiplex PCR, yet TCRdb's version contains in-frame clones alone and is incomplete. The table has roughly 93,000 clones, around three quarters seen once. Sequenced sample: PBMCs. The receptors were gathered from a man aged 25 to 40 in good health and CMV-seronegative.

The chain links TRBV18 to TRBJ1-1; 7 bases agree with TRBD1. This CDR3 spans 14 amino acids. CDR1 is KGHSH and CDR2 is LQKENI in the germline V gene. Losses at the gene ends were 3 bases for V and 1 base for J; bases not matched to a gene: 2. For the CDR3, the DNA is TGTGCCAGCTCACCGGACAGGCCGAACACTGAAGCTTTCTTT. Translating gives CASSPDRPNTEAFF.

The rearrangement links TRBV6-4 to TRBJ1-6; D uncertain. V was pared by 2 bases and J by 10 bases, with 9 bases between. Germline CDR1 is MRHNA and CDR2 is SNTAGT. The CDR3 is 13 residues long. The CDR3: CASSDDIKSPLHF. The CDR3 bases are TGTGCCAGCAGTGACGACATAAAGTCACCCCTCCACTTT.

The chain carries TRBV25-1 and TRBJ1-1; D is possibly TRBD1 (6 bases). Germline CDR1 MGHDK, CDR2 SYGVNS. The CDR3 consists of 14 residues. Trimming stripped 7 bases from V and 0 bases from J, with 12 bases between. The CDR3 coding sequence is TGTGCCAGCACCTCGACAGGTCTGAACACTGAAGCTTTCTTT. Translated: CASTSTGLNTEAFF.

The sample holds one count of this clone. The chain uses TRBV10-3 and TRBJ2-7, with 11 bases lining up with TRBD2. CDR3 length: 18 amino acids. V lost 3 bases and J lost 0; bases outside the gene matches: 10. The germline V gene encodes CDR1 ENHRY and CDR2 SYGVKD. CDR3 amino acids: CAISEGLAGGSSSYEQYF. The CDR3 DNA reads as TGTGCCATCAGTGAAGGGCTAGCGGGGGGCTCCAGCTCCTACGAGCAGTACTTC.

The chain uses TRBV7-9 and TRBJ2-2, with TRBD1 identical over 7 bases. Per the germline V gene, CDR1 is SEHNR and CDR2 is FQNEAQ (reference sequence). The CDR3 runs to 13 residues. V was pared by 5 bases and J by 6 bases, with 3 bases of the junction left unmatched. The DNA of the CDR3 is TGTGCCAGCAGCCCCGGACAGGCCGGGGAGCTGTTTTTT. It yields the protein CASSPGQAGELFF.

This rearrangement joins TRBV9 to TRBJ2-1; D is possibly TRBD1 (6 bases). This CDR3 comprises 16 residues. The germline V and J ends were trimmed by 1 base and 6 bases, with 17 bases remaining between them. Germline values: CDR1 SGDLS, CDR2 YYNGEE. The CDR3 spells CASSVLGGTEANEQFF. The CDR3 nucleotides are TGTGCCAGCAGCGTATTAGGGGGAACAGAAGCCAATGAGCAGTTCTTC. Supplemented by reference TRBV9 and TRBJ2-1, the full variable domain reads DSGVTQTPKHLITATGQRVTLRCSPRSGDLSVYWYQQSLDQGLQFLIQYYNGEERAKGNILERFSAQQFPDLHSELNLSSLELGDSALYFCASSVLGGTEANEQFFGPGTRLTVL.

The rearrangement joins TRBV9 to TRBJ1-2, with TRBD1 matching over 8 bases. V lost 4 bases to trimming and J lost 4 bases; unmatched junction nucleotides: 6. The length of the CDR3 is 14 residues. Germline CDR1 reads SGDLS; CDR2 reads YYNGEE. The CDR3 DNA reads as TGTGCCAGCAGCCACCCCGACAGGGGCTATGGCTACACCTTC. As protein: CASSHPDRGYGYTF.

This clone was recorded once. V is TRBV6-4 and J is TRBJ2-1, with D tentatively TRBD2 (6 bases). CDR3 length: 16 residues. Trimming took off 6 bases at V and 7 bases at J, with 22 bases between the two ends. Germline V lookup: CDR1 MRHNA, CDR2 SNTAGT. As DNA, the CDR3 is TGTGCCAGCAGCTCTATGGGGGGTGTTGTTGGGAATGAGCAGTTCTTC. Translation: CASSSMGGVVGNEQFF.

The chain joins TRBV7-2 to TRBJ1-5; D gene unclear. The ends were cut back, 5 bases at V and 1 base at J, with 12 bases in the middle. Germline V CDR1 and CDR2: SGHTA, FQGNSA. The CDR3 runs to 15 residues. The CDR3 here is CASSQIGSSNQPQHF. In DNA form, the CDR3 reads TGTGCCAGCAGCCAAATTGGGAGCAGCAATCAGCCCCAGCATTTT.

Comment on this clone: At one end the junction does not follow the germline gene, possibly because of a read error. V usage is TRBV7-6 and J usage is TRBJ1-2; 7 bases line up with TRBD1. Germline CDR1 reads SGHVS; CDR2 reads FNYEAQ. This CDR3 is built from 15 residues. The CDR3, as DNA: TGTGCCAGCAGTTTAGGAGGGGGCGCGTTCTATGGCTACACCTTC. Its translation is CASSLGGGAFYGYTF.

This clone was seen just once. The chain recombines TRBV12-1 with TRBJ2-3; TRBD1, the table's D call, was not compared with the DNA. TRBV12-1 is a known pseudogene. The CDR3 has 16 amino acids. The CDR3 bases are TGTGCCAGCAGCCTTCCGGGACAGGGTAGCACAGATACGCAGTATTTT. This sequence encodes CASSLPGQGSTDTQYF.

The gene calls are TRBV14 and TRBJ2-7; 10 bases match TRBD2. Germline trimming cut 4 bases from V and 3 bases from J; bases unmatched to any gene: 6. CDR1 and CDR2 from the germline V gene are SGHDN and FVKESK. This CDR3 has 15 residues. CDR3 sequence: CASSRRTSGVYEQYF. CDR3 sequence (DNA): TGTGCCAGCAGCCGGAGGACTAGCGGAGTCTACGAGCAGTACTTC.

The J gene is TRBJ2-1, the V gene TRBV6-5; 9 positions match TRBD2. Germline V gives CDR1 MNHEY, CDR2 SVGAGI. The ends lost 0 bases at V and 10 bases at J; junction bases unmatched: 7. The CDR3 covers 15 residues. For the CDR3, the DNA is TGTGCCAGCAGTTACTCGATAGGCGGGGGGGACGAGCAGTTCTTC. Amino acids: CASSYSIGGGDEQFF.

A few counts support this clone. The CDR3 DNA sequence: TGTGCCAGCAGTCTACAGGGGGGAGGTTATCAGCCCCAGCATTTT. This codes for CASSLQGGGYQPQHF. This rearrangement joins TRBV6-6 to TRBJ1-5; 8 nucleotides match TRBD1. The CDR3 is made up of 15 amino acids. J lost 5 bases, V lost 5 bases, and 8 bases had no gene match. In germline, CDR1 is MNHNY, CDR2 SVGAGI (reference sequence).

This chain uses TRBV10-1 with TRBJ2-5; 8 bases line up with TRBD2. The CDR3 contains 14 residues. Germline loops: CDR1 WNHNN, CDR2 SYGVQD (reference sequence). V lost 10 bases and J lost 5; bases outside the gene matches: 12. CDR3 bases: TGCGCCACCCCGGCGGGAGGTGGGGAGGAGACCCAGTACTTC. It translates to CATPAGGGEETQYF.

The CDR3 DNA reads TGTGCCAGCAGCTTATGGGGCCAGGGCTACTCTGGGGCCAACGTCCTGACTTTC. It translates to CASSLWGQGYSGANVLTF. The rearrangement uses TRBV11-3 and TRBJ2-6, with D possibly matching TRBD1 (5 bases). The CDR3 is 18 amino acids. CDR1 is SGHNT, CDR2 YENEEA, per germline. V shed 2 bases and J shed 0 bases, with 14 bases lying between them.

Written as DNA, the CDR3 is TGTGCCATCAACGCCAGGGGGCGCACAGATACGCAGTATTTT. As protein: CAINARGRTDTQYF. This chain links TRBV10-3 with TRBJ2-3, with 8 bases aligning to TRBD1. J was trimmed by 1 base and V by 7 bases; bases with no gene match: 4. Germline values: CDR1 ENHRY, CDR2 SYGVKD. CDR3 size: 14 residues.

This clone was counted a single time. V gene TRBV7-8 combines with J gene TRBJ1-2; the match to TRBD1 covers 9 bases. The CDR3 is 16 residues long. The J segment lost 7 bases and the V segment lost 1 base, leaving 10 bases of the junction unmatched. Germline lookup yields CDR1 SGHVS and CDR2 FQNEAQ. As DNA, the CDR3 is TGTGCCAGCAGCTTAGTTGGGGACAGGGAGCTGGTTGGCTACACCTTC. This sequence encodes CASSLVGDRELVGYTF. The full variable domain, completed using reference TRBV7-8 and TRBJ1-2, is GAGVSQSPRYKVAKRGQDVALRCDPISGHVSLFWYQQALGQGPEFLTYFQNEAQLDKSGLPSDRFFAERPEGSVSTLKIQRTQQEDSAVYLCASSLVGDRELVGYTFGSGTRLTVV.

The chain's CDR3 is CASRVGGYGYTF. CDR3 coding DNA: TGTGCCAGCAGGGTAGGGGGCTATGGCTACACCTTC. The rearrangement links TRBV2 to TRBJ1-2; perhaps TRBD1 as D (6 bases). The CDR3 runs 12 residues. V lost 6 bases to trimming and J lost 4 bases, with 9 bases between them. Per germline, CDR1 SNHLY and CDR2 FYNNEI.

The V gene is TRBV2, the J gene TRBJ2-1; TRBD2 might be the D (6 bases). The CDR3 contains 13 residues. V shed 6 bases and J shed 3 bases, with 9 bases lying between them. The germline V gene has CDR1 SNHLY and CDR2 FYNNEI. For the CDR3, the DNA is TGTGCCAGCAGAGAGACTAGCTACAATGAGCAGTTCTTC. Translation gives CASRETSYNEQFF.

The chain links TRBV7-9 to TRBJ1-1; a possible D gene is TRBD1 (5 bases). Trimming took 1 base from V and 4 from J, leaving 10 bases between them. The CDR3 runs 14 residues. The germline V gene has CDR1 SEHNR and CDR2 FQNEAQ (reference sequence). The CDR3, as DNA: TGTGCCAGCAGCTTAGTGCGGGGGGTCACTGAAGCTTTCTTT. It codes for CASSLVRGVTEAFF.

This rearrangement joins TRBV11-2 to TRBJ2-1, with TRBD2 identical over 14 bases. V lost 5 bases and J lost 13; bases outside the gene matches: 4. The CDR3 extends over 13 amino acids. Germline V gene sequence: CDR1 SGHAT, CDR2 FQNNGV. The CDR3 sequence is CASSKGLAGDQFF. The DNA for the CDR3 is TGTGCCAGCAGCAAGGGACTAGCGGGAGATCAGTTCTTC.

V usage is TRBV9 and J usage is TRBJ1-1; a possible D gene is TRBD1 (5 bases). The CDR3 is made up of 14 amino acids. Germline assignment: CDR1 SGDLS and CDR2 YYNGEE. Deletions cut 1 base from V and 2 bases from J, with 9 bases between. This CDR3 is CASSVLTDNTEAFF. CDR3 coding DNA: TGTGCCAGCAGCGTATTGACAGACAACACTGAAGCTTTCTTT.

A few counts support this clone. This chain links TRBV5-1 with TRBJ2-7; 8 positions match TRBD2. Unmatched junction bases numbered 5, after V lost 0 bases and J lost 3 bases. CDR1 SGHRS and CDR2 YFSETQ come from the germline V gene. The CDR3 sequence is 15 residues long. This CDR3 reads CASSLGLAGIYEQYF. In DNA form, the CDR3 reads TGCGCCAGCAGCTTGGGCCTAGCGGGTATCTACGAGCAGTACTTC.

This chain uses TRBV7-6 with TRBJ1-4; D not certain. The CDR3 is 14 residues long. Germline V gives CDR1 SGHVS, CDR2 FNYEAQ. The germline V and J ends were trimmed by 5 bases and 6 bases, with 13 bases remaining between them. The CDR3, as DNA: TGTGCCAGCAGCCCGAACATGCTTGATGAAAAACTGTTTTTT. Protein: CASSPNMLDEKLFF.

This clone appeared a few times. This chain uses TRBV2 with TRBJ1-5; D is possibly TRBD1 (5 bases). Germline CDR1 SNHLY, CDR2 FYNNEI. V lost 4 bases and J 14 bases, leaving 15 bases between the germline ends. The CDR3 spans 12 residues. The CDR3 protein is CASSGGFGAEHF. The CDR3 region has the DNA TGTGCCAGCAGTGGTGGGTTTGGGGCAGAGCATTTT.